The 28 T cell receptor beta chains below all came from one sample that was sequenced in a study of identical twins. TCRdb recomputed calls from the 5' RACE reads with MiXCR, one row per CDR3 protein. The sample contains 250,000 or so distinct CDR3 sequences, around 8.3% of which appear only once. The same specimen was also included in a second study, on yellow fever vaccine responses in identical twins.

Sequencing was done on a sample of CD8+ T cells sorted from blood. The receptors were gathered from a woman under 30 in good health.

The J gene is TRBJ2-1, the V gene TRBV28, with no clear D. V gave up 4 bases and J gave up 2 bases, with 9 bases separating them. The CDR3 covers 14 residues. Germline lookup yields CDR1 MDHEN and CDR2 SYDVKM. This chain's CDR3 is CASSSLATYNEQFF. For the CDR3, the DNA is TGTGCCAGCAGTTCCCTTGCGACCTACAATGAGCAGTTCTTC.

The chain employs TRBV30 and TRBJ2-7; D remains ambiguous. Trimming cost V 1 base and J 2 bases, with 6 bases left between them. Germline V gives CDR1 GTSNPN, CDR2 SVGIG (reference sequence). The CDR3 loop spans 12 amino acids. Here the CDR3 DNA reads TGTGCCTGGAGTGCAGAAGCCTACGAGCAGTACTTC. Translating it yields CAWSAEAYEQYF.

This clonotype was detected only a few times. The rearrangement joins TRBV7-9 to TRBJ2-7; D unresolved. This CDR3 is built from 13 residues. Trimming took 0 bases from V and 6 from J, leaving 9 bases between them. CDR1 and CDR2 (germline): SEHNR, FQNEAQ (reference sequence). CDR3: CASSLAYDSEQYF. The CDR3 nucleotides read TGTGCCAGCAGCTTAGCGTATGACTCCGAGCAGTACTTC.

This clonotype turned up a few times. The rearrangement links TRBV12-2 to TRBJ2-5; the table's D call of TRBD1 was not tested on the DNA. TRBV12-2 is classified as a pseudogene. This CDR3 has 12 amino acids. This CDR3 reads CASRLSGETQYF. The CDR3 DNA follows: TGTGCAAGTCGCTTATCAGGGGAGACCCAGTACTTC.

This clonotype was picked up many times. The genes are TRBV4-3 and TRBJ2-2; D not certain. This CDR3 has 15 amino acids. V lost 0 bases and J 1 base, leaving 6 bases between the germline ends. Germline V CDR1 and CDR2: LGHNA, YSLEER. The CDR3 region is CASSQDVWNTGELFF. In nucleotides, the CDR3 is TGCGCCAGCAGCCAAGATGTTTGGAACACCGGGGAGCTGTTTTTT.

This clonotype was seen many times. J is TRBJ1-1 and V is TRBV20-1; TRBD1 matches 7 bases. Germline trimming cut 8 bases from V and 2 bases from J; bases unmatched to any gene: 5. CDR1 is DFQATT and CDR2 is SNEGSKA in the germline V gene (reference sequence). The length of the CDR3 is 12 residues. The CDR3 nucleotides read TGCAGTACTAACAGGGGTAACACTGAAGCTTTCTTT. This translates into CSTNRGNTEAFF.

This clonotype was detected many times. V usage is TRBV5-1 and J usage is TRBJ2-7, with D hard to call. The germline V and J ends were trimmed by 4 bases and 5 bases, with 13 bases remaining between them. The CDR3 covers 13 residues. Germline V gene sequence: CDR1 SGHRS, CDR2 YFSETQ. This CDR3 reads CASSETYFDEQYF. The CDR3 DNA sequence: TGCGCCAGCAGCGAAACATATTTCGACGAGCAGTACTTC.

This clonotype has just a few counts. V gene TRBV6-5 combines with J gene TRBJ2-7; the D call may be TRBD1 or TRBD2 (5 bases each). This CDR3 region has 14 residues. Germline loops: CDR1 MNHEY, CDR2 SVGAGI. The ends were cut back, 2 bases at V and 5 bases at J, with 13 bases in the middle. The CDR3 here is CASSYRGVFNEQYF. The CDR3 DNA reads TGTGCCAGCAGTTACCGAGGGGTTTTCAACGAGCAGTACTTC.

There are a few counts of this clonotype. The V and J genes are TRBV27 and TRBJ2-7; 9 bases agree with TRBD1. Germline assignment: CDR1 MNHEY and CDR2 SMNVEV (reference sequence). Germline trimming cut 5 bases from V and 8 bases from J; bases unmatched to any gene: 4. The CDR3 contains 12 residues. CDR3: CASSPGTGKQYF. CDR3 DNA sequence: TGTGCCAGCAGTCCCGGGACAGGGAAGCAGTACTTC.

In this sample, this clonotype turned up a few times. The gene calls are TRBV10-2 and TRBJ1-6; 9 bases map to TRBD1. CDR3 length: 15 amino acids. The V gene's germline CDR1 is WSHSY and CDR2 SAAADI. Unmatched junction bases numbered 2, after V lost 1 base and J lost 7 bases. The CDR3 spells CASSELTGGNSPLHF. The CDR3 bases are TGCGCCAGCAGTGAGTTGACAGGGGGGAATTCACCCCTCCACTTT.

This clonotype was observed many times. This rearrangement joins TRBV5-1 to TRBJ2-1; no reliable D call. The CDR3 totals 12 residues. The V and J ends lost 2 bases and 8 bases respectively, with 8 bases between them. Germline CDR1 and CDR2: SGHRS and YFSETQ. The DNA for the CDR3 is TGCGCCAGCAGCTTTCATATAGATGAGCAGTTCTTC. Protein product: CASSFHIDEQFF. The whole variable domain, filled in from reference TRBV5-1 and TRBJ2-1, reads KAGVTQTPRYLIKTRGQQVTLSCSPISGHRSVSWYQQTPGQGLQFLFEYFSETQRNKGNFPGRFSGRQFSNSRSEMNVSTLELGDSALYLCASSFHIDEQFFGPGTRLTVL.

This clonotype has at least ten counts. Relative to the germline gene, one junction end is altered; a read error may explain this. CDR3 DNA: TGTGCTAGCAGCTTAGAGTGGCGGGGGGGCCTAAACTACAATGAGCAGTTCTTC. This sequence encodes CASSLEWRGGLNYNEQFF. The chain joins TRBV7-7 to TRBJ2-1; TRBD2 aligns across 9 bases. This CDR3 comprises 18 residues. CDR1 and CDR2 (germline): SSHAT, FNYEAQ (reference sequence).

For the CDR3, the DNA is TGTGCCAGGGACTCGCGGGGGGGCGGCACAGATACGCAGTATTTT. The encoded protein is CARDSRGGGTDTQYF. The rearrangement joins TRBV11-2 to TRBJ2-3, with TRBD2 matching 9 bases. V shed 9 bases, J shed 1 base, and the junction held 8 bases outside the gene matches. The CDR3 contains 15 residues. The V gene's germline CDR1 is SGHAT and CDR2 FQNNGV.

This clonotype was recorded many times. The chain uses TRBV12-3 or TRBV12-4 and TRBJ1-1; a possible D gene is TRBD1 (5 bases). Between the trimmed V and J ends, which lost 3 bases and 4 bases, there was a span of 15 bases. The CDR3 spans 15 residues. CDR3 protein: CASSFAGNDGTEAFF. As DNA, the CDR3 is TGTGCCAGCAGTTTTGCAGGGAACGACGGCACTGAAGCTTTCTTT.

The chain is built from TRBV4-2 and TRBJ1-4; no clear D. Germline V gene data show CDR1 as LGHNA and CDR2 as YNFKEQ. The V end was cut by 6 bases, the J end by 4 bases, with 6 bases between. CDR3 length: 12 amino acids. DNA for the CDR3: TGTGCCAGCAGACCATATAATGAAAAACTGTTTTTT. As protein: CASRPYNEKLFF.

This clonotype was observed many times. V gene TRBV5-1 combines with J gene TRBJ2-1; the D call may be TRBD1 or TRBD2 (6 bases each). CDR1 is SGHRS, CDR2 YFSETQ, per germline. The CDR3 sequence is 13 residues long. The V and J ends lost 3 bases and 5 bases respectively, with 9 bases between them. CDR3 nucleotides: TGCGCCAGCAGCTGGGGGGCCCACAATGAGCAGTTCTTC. This gives the protein CASSWGAHNEQFF.

Details on this clonotype: At one of its ends the junction is not consistent with the germline gene, which may arise from a read error. The chain carries TRBV12-3 or TRBV12-4 and TRBJ2-1; 12 nucleotides match TRBD2. The CDR3 sequence is 13 residues long. CDR3 sequence: CASSTEPLAGGLF. The CDR3 DNA reads as TGTGCCAGCAGCACTGAACCTCTAGCGGGGGGGCTCTTC.

This clonotype has only a few counts. J is TRBJ2-1 and V is TRBV27; TRBD2 aligns across 9 bases. Germline V lookup: CDR1 MNHEY, CDR2 SMNVEV (reference sequence). The CDR3 has 14 amino acids. V shed 3 bases and J 10 bases; nucleotides not matched to a gene: 7. CDR3 DNA: TGTGCCAGCAGTTTCCGCGGGGGGGCGTGGGAGCAGTTCTTC. It is translated as CASSFRGGAWEQFF.

This clonotype was recorded a few times. The chain links TRBV6-1 to TRBJ1-6; unclear D gene. Germline V gene sequence: CDR1 MNHNS, CDR2 SASEGT. V was shortened by 6 bases and J by 5 bases, with 11 bases between the two germline ends. The CDR3 is 14 amino acids. The CDR3 DNA reads TGTGCCAGCAGGATAAAAGTAGATAATTCACCCCTCCACTTT. Translating it yields CASRIKVDNSPLHF.

V is TRBV9 and J is TRBJ2-1; D is perhaps TRBD1 or TRBD2 (5 bases each). The ends were cut back, 2 bases at V and 8 bases at J, with 11 bases in the middle. The CDR3 totals 13 residues. The germline V gene has CDR1 SGDLS and CDR2 YYNGEE. The CDR3 region has the DNA TGTGCCAGCAGCGTTACGGGGACGGATGAGCAGTTCTTC. It yields the protein CASSVTGTDEQFF.

The sample holds a few counts of this clonotype. The chain carries TRBV7-6 and TRBJ2-3, with TRBD2 matching 12 bases. V lost 2 bases, J lost 5 bases, and 17 bases stayed unmatched. This CDR3 is built from 20 residues. The germline V gene has CDR1 SGHVS and CDR2 FNYEAQ. The CDR3 reads CASSLSGETSGGRWEDTQYF. CDR3 DNA: TGTGCCAGCAGCTTAAGTGGTGAGACTAGCGGGGGCCGCTGGGAAGATACGCAGTATTTT. Together with reference TRBV7-6 and TRBJ2-3, the CDR3 gives the full variable domain: GAGVSQSPRYKVTKRGQDVALRCDPISGHVSLYWYRQALGQGPEFLTYFNYEAQQDKSGLPNDRFSAERPEGSISTLTIQRTEQRDSAMYRCASSLSGETSGGRWEDTQYFGPGTRLTVL.

Note on this clonotype: This may be a read error: a much more frequent sequence differs by one nucleotide. This chain links TRBV7-9 with TRBJ2-1; 10 nucleotides align to TRBD1. The germline V gene has CDR1 SEHNR and CDR2 FQNEAQ (reference sequence). The CDR3 runs to 17 residues. CDR3 residues: CASSTRTGGRTYNERFF. The CDR3 DNA is TGTGCCAGCAGCACTAGGACAGGGGGTAGGACCTACAATGAGCGGTTCTTC.

This clonotype was detected many times. The chain recombines TRBV7-9 with TRBJ2-5, with a possible D match to TRBD2 (7 bases). Per germline, CDR1 SEHNR and CDR2 FQNEAQ (reference sequence). CDR3 length equals 14 residues. V was cut by 7 bases and J by 5 bases, with 17 bases left in between. The CDR3 coding sequence is TGTGCCAGCAACCTCGAGGGGGGGAGCGAGACCCAGTACTTC. It is translated as CASNLEGGSETQYF.

The V and J genes are TRBV28 and TRBJ2-7, with D hard to call. Trimming stripped 3 bases from V and 0 bases from J, with 12 bases between. Germline assignment: CDR1 MDHEN and CDR2 SYDVKM. This CDR3 is built from 15 residues. CDR3 bases: TGTGCCAGCAGTTTTCCCGGGTGGGGCTCCTACGAGCAGTACTTC. Amino acids: CASSFPGWGSYEQYF.

The rearrangement links TRBV7-9 to TRBJ2-7; weak D call: TRBD1 (6 bases). Germline CDR1 is SEHNR and CDR2 is FQNEAQ (reference sequence). The V end lost 5 bases, the J end lost 2 bases, and 16 bases lay between the germline ends. CDR3 length equals 15 residues. This chain's CDR3 is CASSPVFGTTYEQYF. The CDR3 nucleotides are TGTGCCAGCAGCCCCGTCTTCGGGACAACCTACGAGCAGTACTTC.

J is TRBJ2-7 and V is TRBV4-1; D uncertain. The CDR3 has 12 amino acids. CDR1 is MGHRA, CDR2 YSYEKL, per germline. Trimming pared 5 bases from V and 3 bases from J, leaving 8 bases between. CDR3 in amino acids: CASSKEDYEQYF. The CDR3 DNA reads as TGCGCCAGCAGCAAGGAAGACTACGAGCAGTACTTC.

With respect to this clonotype: Relative to the germline gene, one junction end is altered; a read error may explain this. The rearrangement uses TRBV12-3 or TRBV12-4 and TRBJ2-3; 8 nucleotides match TRBD2. This CDR3 has 15 residues. This CDR3 reads CDSKPRGLALNTQYF. The CDR3 DNA sequence: TGTGACAGCAAGCCGCGAGGACTAGCTCTCAATACGCAGTATTTT.

The rearrangement uses TRBV12-3 or TRBV12-4 and TRBJ2-5, with 11 nucleotides matching TRBD2. Germline trimming cut 6 bases from V and 3 bases from J; bases unmatched to any gene: 3. This CDR3 is built from 14 residues. For the CDR3, the DNA is TGTGCCAGCAGGGAGACTAGCGGGGAAGAGACCCAGTACTTC. Its protein is CASRETSGEETQYF.